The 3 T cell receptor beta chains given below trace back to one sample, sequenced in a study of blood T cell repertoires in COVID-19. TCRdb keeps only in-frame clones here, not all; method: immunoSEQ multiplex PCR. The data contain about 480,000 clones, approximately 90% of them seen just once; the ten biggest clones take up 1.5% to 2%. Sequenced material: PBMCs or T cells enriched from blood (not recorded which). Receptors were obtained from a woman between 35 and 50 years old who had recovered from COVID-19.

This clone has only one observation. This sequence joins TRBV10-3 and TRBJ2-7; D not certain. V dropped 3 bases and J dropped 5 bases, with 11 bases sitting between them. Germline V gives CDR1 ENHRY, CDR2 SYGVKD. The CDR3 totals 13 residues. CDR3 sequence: CAISETGSDEQYF. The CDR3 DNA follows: TGTGCCATCAGTGAAACCGGGTCCGACGAGCAGTACTTC.

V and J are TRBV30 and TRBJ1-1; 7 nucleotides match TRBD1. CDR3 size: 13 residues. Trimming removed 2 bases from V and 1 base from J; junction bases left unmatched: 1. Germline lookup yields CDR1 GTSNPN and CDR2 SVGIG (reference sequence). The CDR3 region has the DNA TGTGCCTGGAGTCGGGACAGGAACACTGAAGCTTTCTTT. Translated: CAWSRDRNTEAFF.

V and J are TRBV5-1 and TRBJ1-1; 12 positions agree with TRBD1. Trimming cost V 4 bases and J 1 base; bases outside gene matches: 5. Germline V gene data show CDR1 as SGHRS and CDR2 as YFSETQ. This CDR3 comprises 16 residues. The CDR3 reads CASSPGTGGWNTEAFF. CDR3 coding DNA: TGCGCCAGCAGCCCCGGGACAGGGGGCTGGAACACTGAAGCTTTCTTT.